This record covers a single T cell receptor (beta chain). Its antigen is unknown. Assay used: immunoSEQ multiplex PCR; TCRdb lists only in-frame clones, some missing. The profile covers some 130,000 clones, with 75% to 85% appearing a single time and roughly 8.7% taken by the ten largest. This entry is derived from a study of T cell responses to AZD1222 COVID-19 vaccine. Study-level results: Just a handful of AZD1222 recipients were seropositive at baseline. The repertoires were collected only after the peak T cell response. In the spike-specific TCR repertoire, nearly half reportedly target unmutated variant regions.

Germline V CDR1 and CDR2: MDHEN, SYDVKM. There are 15 residues in the CDR3. V was shortened by 2 bases and J by 0 bases, with 5 bases between the two germline ends. The chain recombines TRBV28 with TRBJ1-6; D call uncertain. This clonotype was sampled from an adult who received the MenACWY meningococcal vaccine as a control. This material consisted of peripheral blood, taken 28 days after the second dose of the MenACWY control vaccine. CDR3: CASSLASSYNSPLHF. As DNA, the CDR3 is TGTGCCAGCAGTTTAGCCAGCTCCTATAATTCACCCCTCCACTTT.